A selection of T cell receptor beta chains follows, all from one sample in a study of blood T cell repertoires in COVID-19. Sequencing used immunoSEQ multiplex PCR; TCRdb keeps in-frame clones, though not all of them. Of more than 150,000 clones listed, roughly 90% were seen once; the top ten hold 2% to 2.5%. Material: PBMCs or T cells enriched from blood (not recorded which). The receptor source for this set is a woman in her twenties or thirties who had recovered from COVID-19. Each CDR3 is given with its conserved first and last residue. A D gene is named only where the DNA matches it firmly.

>TRBV21-1|-|TRBJ1-6
CASSLVSSPLHF
>TRBV3-1/TRBV3-2|-|TRBJ1-6
CASSQRLDYNSPLHF
>TRBV5-5|-|TRBJ2-5
CASSLSGWETQYF
>TRBV29-1|-|TRBJ1-2
CSAYGGRSFSGYTF
>TRBV10-3|TRBD1|TRBJ1-1
CAISKDRVNTEAFF
>TRBV6-1|TRBD1|TRBJ1-3
CASSDGQGRVNTIYF
>TRBV7-2|-|TRBJ1-1
CASSFLVSNTEAFF
>TRBV9|TRBD2|TRBJ2-5
CASSPPGTSGRAVETQYF
>TRBV27|TRBD1|TRBJ2-2
CASSFERGRDTGELFF
>TRBV4-1|TRBD1|TRBJ1-6
CASSQDGTDYNSPLHF
>TRBV24-1|-|TRBJ1-4
CATSDGQGATNEKLFF
>TRBV7-9|-|TRBJ2-3
CASSSPFGGDTQYF
>TRBV4-2|TRBD1|TRBJ1-3
CASSQGDSGNTIYF
>TRBV5-1|-|TRBJ1-6
CASSSRGWDSPLHF
>TRBV29-1|TRBD1|TRBJ1-2
CSVEVVRGLGNYGYTF
>TRBV7-9|TRBD1|TRBJ2-7
CASTAGQGSYEQYF
>TRBV5-8|TRBD1|TRBJ1-2
CASSRDRWGLHGYTF
>TRBV7-2|-|TRBJ1-3
CASSLQGISGNTIYF
>TRBV11-3|-|TRBJ2-3
CASSLGFVGAEDTQYF
>TRBV5-5|-|TRBJ2-7
CASSSPPPGEQYF
>TRBV7-8|-|TRBJ1-1
CASSFLGGGDTEAFF
>TRBV7-9|TRBD2|TRBJ2-3
CASSSQLAGYTDTQYF
>TRBV5-4|TRBD1|TRBJ2-2
CASSLPGGIPGELFF
>TRBV6-5|TRBD2|TRBJ2-5
CASSYSSGGSQETQYF
>TRBV19|-|TRBJ1-6
CASSILNSPLHF
>TRBV19|-|TRBJ1-5
CASSIDYDSHQPQHF
>TRBV20-1|TRBD2|TRBJ2-3
CSASRASGGTDTQYF
>TRBV7-8|-|TRBJ2-3
CASSQRARSTDTQYF
>TRBV7-8|-|TRBJ1-3
CASSLARQLSGNTIYF
>TRBV10-3|TRBD2|TRBJ2-3
CAISEPGLAGGTDTQYF
>TRBV19|TRBD2|TRBJ2-1
CASSPTKLGLAGGRSYNEQFF
>TRBV7-9|TRBD1|TRBJ1-3
CASTSTRQGAGNTIYF
>TRBV28|-|TRBJ2-6
CASSSWRAGANVLTF
>TRBV27|-|TRBJ1-1
CASSGDWGVGNTEAFF
>TRBV18|-|TRBJ1-6
CASSPRADNSPLHF
>TRBV7-9|TRBD2|TRBJ2-1
CASSSRLAGDYEQFF
>TRBV19|-|TRBJ2-1
CATSLREGFKNNEQFF